Each of the 8 T cell receptor beta chains below was sequenced from the same sample in a study of identical twins. TCRdb reprocessed the 5' RACE reads via MiXCR and lists one record per CDR3 protein. The sample lists approximately 700,000 distinct CDR3 sequences; around 6% were seen once. The sequenced sample was naive T cells sorted from blood. The receptors stem from a man between 18 and 35 years old in good health.

This clonotype has at least ten counts. The chain uses TRBV7-9 and TRBJ2-1; 11 positions match TRBD1. CDR1 is SEHNR and CDR2 is FQNEAQ in the germline V gene (reference sequence). The CDR3 totals 16 residues. The V gene end was trimmed by 5 bases and the J gene end by 2 bases; junction bases not matched to a gene: 5. CDR3 DNA sequence: TGTGCCAGCAGCCTCCCGGGACAGGGGGCCTACAATGAGCAGTTCTTC. Protein: CASSLPGQGAYNEQFF.

This clonotype appeared a few times. V gene TRBV4-2 combines with J gene TRBJ2-1, with TRBD2 matching over 10 bases. Germline V gene data show CDR1 as LGHNA and CDR2 as YNFKEQ. V lost 5 bases, J lost 10 bases, and 14 bases stayed unmatched. This CDR3 comprises 16 residues. In DNA, the CDR3 is TGTGCCAGCAGCTCACGCTTCTCGGTAGCGGGAGGAGAGCAGTTCTTC. Protein sequence: CASSSRFSVAGGEQFF.

This clonotype has a count of ten or more. The rearrangement uses TRBV20-1 and TRBJ1-4; 10 bases match TRBD1. Germline lookup yields CDR1 DFQATT and CDR2 SNEGSKA (reference sequence). This CDR3 spans 13 amino acids. Trimming at V came to 5 bases and at J to 8 bases, leaving 5 bases not matched to a gene. The CDR3 DNA reads TGCAGTGCTGCCGGGACAGGGGAGGAAAAACTGTTTTTT. Translated, it gives CSAAGTGEEKLFF.

There are many counts of this clonotype. The chain couples TRBV12-3 or TRBV12-4 to TRBJ2-1, with D uncertain. This CDR3 has 15 amino acids. The V end was cut by 3 bases, the J end by 6 bases, with 15 bases between. CDR3 sequence reads: CASSFVKALRNEQFF. Here the CDR3 DNA reads TGTGCCAGCAGTTTCGTTAAGGCCCTGCGCAATGAGCAGTTCTTC.

The CDR3 coding sequence is TGTGCCAGCAGTTCATGGAACGAAGAGACCCAGTACTTC. Amino acids: CASSSWNEETQYF. The genes are TRBV11-1 and TRBJ2-5; D call uncertain. Germline CDR1 is SGHAT and CDR2 is FQDESV (reference sequence). Trimming stripped 6 bases from V and 3 bases from J, with 11 bases between. CDR3 length: 13 amino acids.

This clonotype was seen more than once but under ten times. The chain links TRBV5-6 to TRBJ1-2; tentatively, D is TRBD1 (5 bases). This CDR3 is built from 16 residues. The germline V gene encodes CDR1 SGHDT and CDR2 YYEEEE. The V and J ends lost 4 bases and 5 bases respectively, with 21 bases between them. CDR3 in amino acids: CASSGKRDAPFYGYTF. The CDR3 DNA reads TGTGCCAGCAGCGGAAAACGGGACGCACCGTTTTATGGCTACACCTTC.

This clonotype was counted ten times or more. As DNA, the CDR3 is TGCGCCAGCAGCCAAGGTTCCAGCGGACCCTACGAGCAGTACTTC. Encoded protein: CASSQGSSGPYEQYF. The V and J genes are TRBV4-3 and TRBJ2-7; D perhaps matches TRBD2 (5 bases). The germline V gene has CDR1 LGHNA and CDR2 YSLEER. V was clipped by 1 base and J by 2 bases, with 12 bases between them. The CDR3 consists of 15 residues.

This clonotype was observed at least ten times. This chain connects TRBV25-1 to TRBJ1-2; D is perhaps TRBD1 (5 bases). Trimming took 2 bases from V and 8 from J, leaving 18 bases between them. The CDR3 covers 15 residues. Per germline, CDR1 MGHDK and CDR2 SYGVNS. The CDR3, as DNA: TGTGCCAGCAGTGAACGATGGGGCGCACCGAGGGGCTACACCTTC. Amino acid sequence: CASSERWGAPRGYTF.